Given below is one TCR beta chain in context. This receptor's antigen is unknown. Nothing much larger sits one base from this clone, and base qualities are not available. CDR1 and CDR2 are read off the germline V gene as KGHSH and LQKENI. V drops 4 bases and J drops 3 bases, leaving 11 bases in between. From the cysteine through the phenylalanine, the CDR3 covers 14 amino acids. The retained sequence is limited to the CDR3, 42 bases, with the frame set at the first base. The data derive from a study of B cell selection in AIRE deficiency (dated by TCRdb to between 2018 and 2021). For the study in its entirety: TCRbeta repertoires of sorted blood CD4+ conventional T cells and regulatory T cells were compared between AIRE-deficient patients and healthy controls. The TCR-sequenced cohort comprised about five AIRE-deficient APECED patients and about five healthy control donors. The paper as a whole reports these results and caveats: Only TCRbeta chains were sequenced, and more than 30% of the Treg sequences shared among healthy donors were also detected in healthy Tconv cells, possibly owing to differing TCRalpha chains. Roughly 31% of the Treg TCRbeta sequences shared among healthy donors were found in patient Tconv cells, which suggests that Treg-biased clones were diverted into the Tconv compartment. Shared Treg sequences had shorter CDR3s, reflecting a bias toward rearrangements with few non-templated nucleotide insertions. Tconv and Treg cells from AIRE-deficient patients showed TCRBV gene usage, CDR3 length and TCR diversity similar to those of healthy donors. Among 3,500 to 4,000 shared Treg TCRbeta sequences, about 30% were shared exclusively by healthy donors and under 10% exclusively by patients, which suggests that Treg selection is less efficient in the absence of AIRE.

TCRbeta chain sequencing was performed with the immunoSEQ platform. On the study's bioinformatics: Pooled conventional T cell repertoires yielded some 99,000 distinct in-frame TCRbeta sequences from patients and approximately 150,000 from healthy donors. Public Treg TCRbeta sequences were defined as those shared by two or more individuals and were then searched for in Tconv repertoires. To test for differences between groups, Mann-Whitney U tests with Bonferroni-Dunn correction were run in GraphPad Prism 7.03. TCRdb took over this immuneACCESS table, retaining in-frame rearrangements with V and J assigned. Such tables are incomplete; in checked studies, under half of the missing clones stem from an unresolved V gene, and the remainder is unexplained. The D gene and trimming were derived from the DNA, and the V and J assignments and clone size from that table. A total of under 30,000 clones appear in this sample, roughly 97% of them only once. The ten top clones hold approximately 0.2% of the sample.

For sorting, conventional CD4 T cells were defined as CD4+CD127+ cells. Control samples were obtained from healthy donors who were not related to the patients. Sorting of Tconv and Treg cells intended for TCRbeta sequencing was performed on a FACSAria flow cytometer. Sorted cells were collected into 5-ml round-bottom polystyrene tubes, and dry cell pellets were frozen at -80°C before sequencing. The chain is made from TRBV18 and TRBJ2-3; TRBD1 is a weak D gene call, 6 bases matching. This clonotype was obtained from a human donor in good health. Sequencing was carried out using CD4+CD127+ conventional T cells sorted from PBMCs. The DNA reads as follows: TGTGCCAGCTCACGCCGAGGGGGAACAGATACGCAGTATTTT. It specifies CASSRRGGTDTQYF.